The T cell receptor beta chain under discussion was sequenced for a study of T cell changes during pregnancy in multiple sclerosis. The CDR3 runs 15 residues. Germline loops: CDR1 KGHSH, CDR2 LQKENI. J lost 5 bases, V lost 0 bases, and 4 bases had no gene match. Sequenced by immunoSEQ multiplex PCR; TCRdb stores in-frame clones only, minus some. In the table there are 50,000 to 70,000 clones, 92% of which are singletons. This chain connects TRBV18 to TRBJ1-5; TRBD1 matches at 7 bases. The clonotype originates from a female donor with multiple sclerosis, enrolled in a pregnancy study. The sequencing used peripheral blood, collected in the second trimester of pregnancy. CDR3 nucleotide sequence: TGTGCCAGCTCACCACCAGGGCAGGGGGATCAGCCCCAGCATTTT. Translating gives CASSPPGQGDQPQHF.